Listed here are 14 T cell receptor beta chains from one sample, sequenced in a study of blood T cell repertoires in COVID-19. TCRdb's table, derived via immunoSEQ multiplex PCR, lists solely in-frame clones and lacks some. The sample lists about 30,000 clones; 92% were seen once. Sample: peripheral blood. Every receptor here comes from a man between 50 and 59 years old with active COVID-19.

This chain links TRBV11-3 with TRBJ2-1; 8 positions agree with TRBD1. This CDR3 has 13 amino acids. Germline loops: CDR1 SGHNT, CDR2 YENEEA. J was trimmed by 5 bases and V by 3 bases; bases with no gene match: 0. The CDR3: CASSLDRDNEQFF. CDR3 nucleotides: TGTGCCAGCAGCTTGGACAGGGACAATGAGCAGTTCTTC.

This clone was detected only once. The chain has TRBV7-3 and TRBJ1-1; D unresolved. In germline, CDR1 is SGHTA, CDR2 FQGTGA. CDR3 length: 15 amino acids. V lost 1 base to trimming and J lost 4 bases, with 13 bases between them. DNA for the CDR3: TGTGCCAGCAGCTTAATCGTGGCAAGTCGCACTGAAGCTTTCTTT. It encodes CASSLIVASRTEAFF.

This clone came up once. The CDR3 DNA is TGTGCCAGCAGCTTGTTTGGAAACCGGGACAGCCGATATGGCTACACCTTC. Residues: CASSLFGNRDSRYGYTF. The rearrangement links TRBV11-2 to TRBJ1-2; 7 positions agree with TRBD1. This CDR3 is built from 17 residues. CDR1 is SGHAT, CDR2 FQNNGV, per germline. With V trimmed by 3 bases and J by 5 bases, 15 bases remained unmatched.

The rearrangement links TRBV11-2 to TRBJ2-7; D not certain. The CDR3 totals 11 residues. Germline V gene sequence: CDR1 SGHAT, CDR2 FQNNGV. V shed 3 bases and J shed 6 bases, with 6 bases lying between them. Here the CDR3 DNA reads TGTGCCAGCAGCTTCTCCGGCGAGCAGTACTTC. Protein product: CASSFSGEQYF.

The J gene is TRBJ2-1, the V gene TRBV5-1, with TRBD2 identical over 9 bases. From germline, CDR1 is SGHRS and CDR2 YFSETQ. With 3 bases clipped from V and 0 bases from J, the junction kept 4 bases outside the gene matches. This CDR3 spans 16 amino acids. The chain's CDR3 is CASSWSGGSSYNEQFF. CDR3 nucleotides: TGCGCCAGCAGCTGGAGCGGGGGGAGCTCCTACAATGAGCAGTTCTTC.

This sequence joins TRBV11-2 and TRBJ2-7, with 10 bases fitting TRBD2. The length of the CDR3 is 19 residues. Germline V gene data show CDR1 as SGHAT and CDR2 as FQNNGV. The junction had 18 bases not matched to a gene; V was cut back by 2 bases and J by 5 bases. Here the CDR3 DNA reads TGTGCCAGCAGCTTAAGGAGGGGTACGGCTAGCGGGAGAGAACACGAGCAGTACTTC. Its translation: CASSLRRGTASGREHEQYF.

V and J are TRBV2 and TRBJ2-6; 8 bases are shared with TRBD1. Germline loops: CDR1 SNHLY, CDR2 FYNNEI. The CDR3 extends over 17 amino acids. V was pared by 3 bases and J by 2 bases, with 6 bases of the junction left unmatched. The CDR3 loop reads CASSEPQGATGANVLTF. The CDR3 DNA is TGTGCCAGCAGTGAGCCTCAGGGGGCAACTGGGGCCAACGTCCTGACTTTC.

DNA for the CDR3: TGTGCCAGCAGCCTCGGGACAGGGATCGGCTACACCTTC. It yields the protein CASSLGTGIGYTF. This chain connects TRBV11-2 to TRBJ1-2; TRBD1 agrees at 9 bases. Germline V CDR1 and CDR2: SGHAT, FQNNGV. This CDR3 spans 13 amino acids. The junction had 6 bases not matched to a gene; V was cut back by 5 bases and J by 8 bases.

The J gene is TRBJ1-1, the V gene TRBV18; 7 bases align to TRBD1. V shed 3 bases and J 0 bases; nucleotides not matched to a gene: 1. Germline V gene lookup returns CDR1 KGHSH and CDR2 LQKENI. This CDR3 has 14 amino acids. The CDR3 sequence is CASSPGQMNTEAFF. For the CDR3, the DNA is TGTGCCAGCTCACCGGGACAGATGAACACTGAAGCTTTCTTT. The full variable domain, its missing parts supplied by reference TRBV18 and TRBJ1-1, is NAGVMQNPRHLVRRRGQEARLRCSPMKGHSHVYWYRQLPEEGLKFMVYLQKENIIDESGMPKERFSAEFPKEGPSILRIQQVVRGDSAAYFCASSPGQMNTEAFFGQGTRLTVV.

The CDR3 sequence is CASSPSPTAGGDTDTQYF. The DNA for the CDR3 is TGTGCCAGCAGCCCAAGTCCAACTGCGGGGGGGGACACAGATACGCAGTATTTT. J is TRBJ2-3 and V is TRBV7-9; 9 bases align to TRBD2. CDR3 size: 18 residues. CDR1 and CDR2 (germline): SEHNR, FQNEAQ (reference sequence). V shed 5 bases and J 2 bases; nucleotides not matched to a gene: 14. Complete variable domain (other parts from reference TRBV7-9 and TRBJ2-3): DTGVSQNPRHKITKRGQNVTFRCDPISEHNRLYWYRQTLGQGPEFLTYFQNEAQLEKSRLLSDRFSAERPKGSFSTLEIQRTEQGDSAMYLCASSPSPTAGGDTDTQYFGPGTRLTVL.

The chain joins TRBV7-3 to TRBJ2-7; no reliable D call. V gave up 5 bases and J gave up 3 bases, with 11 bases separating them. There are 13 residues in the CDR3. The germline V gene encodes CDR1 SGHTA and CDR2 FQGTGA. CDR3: CASSADPGYEQYF. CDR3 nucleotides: TGTGCCAGCAGCGCGGATCCCGGCTACGAGCAGTACTTC.

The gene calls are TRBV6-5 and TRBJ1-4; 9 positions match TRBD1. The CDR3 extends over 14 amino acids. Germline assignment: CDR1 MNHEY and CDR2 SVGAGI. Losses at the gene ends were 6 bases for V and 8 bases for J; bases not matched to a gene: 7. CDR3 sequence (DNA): TGTGCCAGCAGAACCGGGACAGGGTGGGAAAAACTGTTTTTT. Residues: CASRTGTGWEKLFF.

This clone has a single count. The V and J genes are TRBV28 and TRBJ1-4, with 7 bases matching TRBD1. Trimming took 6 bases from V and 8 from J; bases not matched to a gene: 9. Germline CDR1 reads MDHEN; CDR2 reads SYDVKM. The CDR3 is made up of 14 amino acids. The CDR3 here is CASSPQGTGEKLFF. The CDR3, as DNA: TGTGCCAGCAGCCCACAGGGGACGGGGGAAAAACTGTTTTTT.

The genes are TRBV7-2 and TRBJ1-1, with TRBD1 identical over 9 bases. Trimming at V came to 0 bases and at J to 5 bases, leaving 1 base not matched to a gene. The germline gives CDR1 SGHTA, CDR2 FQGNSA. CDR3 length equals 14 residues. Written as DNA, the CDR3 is TGTGCCAGCAGCTTAGCAGGACAGGGGACTGAAGCTTTCTTT. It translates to CASSLAGQGTEAFF.